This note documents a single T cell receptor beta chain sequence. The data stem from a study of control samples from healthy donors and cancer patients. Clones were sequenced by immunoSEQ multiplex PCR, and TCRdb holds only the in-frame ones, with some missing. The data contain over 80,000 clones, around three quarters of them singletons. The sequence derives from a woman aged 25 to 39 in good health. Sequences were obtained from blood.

The DNA for the CDR3 is TGTGCCAGCAGCTTAATATCAATGGACCGGGCCTGGTGTCAGCCCCAGCATTTT. Its translation is CASSLISMDRAWCQPQHF. This chain links TRBV11-2 with TRBJ1-5; D is undetermined. The germline V gene has CDR1 SGHAT and CDR2 FQNNGV. V was clipped by 2 bases and J by 6 bases, with 23 bases between them. The CDR3 spans 18 residues. Full variable domain (remainder filled in from reference TRBV11-2 and TRBJ1-5): EAGVAQSPRYKIIEKRQSVAFWCNPISGHATLYWYQQILGQGPKLLIQFQNNGVVDDSQLPKDRFSAERLKGVDSTLKIQPAKLEDSAVYLCASSLISMDRAWCQPQHFGDGTRLSIL.